A selection of T cell receptor delta chains follows, all from one sample in a study of delta chains in infants with herpesvirus infections. TCRdb re-analyzed the RT-PCR reads via CATT. The top ten clones hold approximately 17% of a sample with 550 to 750 delta-chain clones, under 45% of them seen once. Sample: peripheral blood, taken at time point 2 of longitudinal follow-up. These receptors all come from a human donor who was a Ugandan infant, either HIV-exposed or HIV-unexposed (not recorded which). Each CDR3 is given with its conserved first and last residue. D genes are given only for firm matches.

length | J | D | V | CDR3
21 | TRDJ1 | TRDD3 | TRDV1 | CALGEQILPYGIHEYTDKLIF
13 | TRDJ1 | - | TRDV3 | CAFKHTDTDKLIF
22 | TRDJ1 | - | TRDV1 | CALGELIHPTYTRAPYTDKLIF
17 | TRDJ1 | - | TRDV1 | CALGELVPGALGDKLIF
26 | TRDJ1 | TRDD3 | TRAV38-2/DV8 | CAYRSALRDPYWGIRPILKYTDKLIF
23 | TRDJ1 | TRDD3 | TRDV1 | CALGVTRLLPFLYWGTYTDKLIF
18 | TRDJ1 | TRDD3 | TRDV1 | CALGELDRLGGYADKLIF
15 | TRDJ1 | - | TRDV3 | CAFSAFRAWGKKLIF
18 | TRDJ1 | TRDD2 | TRDV1 | CALFLPTKLTYNTDKLIF
23 | TRDJ1 | TRDD3 | TRDV1 | CALGELFSIPKTWGNPYTDKLIF
18 | TRDJ1 | - | TRDV1 | CALGDLFLRGMDTDKLIF
19 | TRDJ1 | TRDD3 | TRDV1 | CALGESPGYWGVYTDKLIF
25 | TRDJ1 | TRDD3 | TRDV1 | CALGEPTVRPSSVLGDTKTTDKLIF
23 | TRDJ1 | TRDD3 | TRDV1 | CALGVILPKRTGGYPSPTDKLIF
21 | TRDJ1 | TRDD3 | TRAV23/DV6 | CAASIRCLPPIDWGPPDKLIF
19 | TRDJ1 | TRDD3 | TRDV1 | CALGESRRWGIPIGTKLIF
25 | TRDJ1 | TRDD3 | TRDV1 | CALGGRPNRGLPGIRWGRNTDKLIF
14 | TRDJ1 | - | TRDV1 | CALGGLSYTDKLIF
16 | TRDJ1 | - | TRDV1 | CALGELLGLYTDKLIF
21 | TRDJ2 | TRDD3 | TRDV1 | CALGELNWLAGGLYLTAQLFF
16 | TRDJ1 | TRDD3 | TRDV1 | CALGNFLWGIPDKLIF
15 | TRDJ1 | - | TRAV29/DV5 | CAARTFALHTDKLIF
14 | TRDJ1 | TRDD3 | TRDV1 | CALRKIRGYGKLIF
23 | TRDJ1 | TRDD3 | TRDV1 | CALGDPRPRRIRWAVKYTDKLIF
22 | TRDJ1 | TRDD3 | TRDV1 | CALGELGLFPTYTGGYTDKLIF
15 | TRDJ1 | - | TRDV1 | CALGEPVPYTDKLIF
16 | TRDJ1 | - | TRDV2 | CACNTPFLTDTDKLIF
18 | TRDJ1 | TRDD3 | TRDV1 | CALGEPILDWGATDKLIF
17 | TRDJ1 | - | TRDV1 | CALGELRLPMYTDKLIF